Presented here are 28 T cell receptor beta chains from one specimen sequenced in a study of CD8 T cells in ankylosing spondylitis. Study-level findings and limits: Several highly homologous variants made up a TCR beta motif, and this motif appeared characteristic of ankylosing spondylitis blood.

Antigens for these TCRs are unknown. TCRdb re-called the 5' RACE reads with MiXCR, one entry per CDR3 protein. The profile covers under 450,000 distinct CDR3 sequences, with roughly a sixth appearing a single time and 0.85% to 1.3% taken by the ten largest. Sequencing used blood, either unsorted or a sorted T cell fraction (not recorded which). These receptor sequences come from a male donor with ankylosing spondylitis.

This clonotype was seen more than once but under ten times. The CDR3 spells CASSQVTRGDTQYF. The CDR3 bases are TGCGCCAGCAGCCAAGTTACGCGCGGGGATACGCAGTATTTT. The chain employs TRBV4-3 and TRBJ2-3; perhaps TRBD2 as D (5 bases). CDR3 length: 14 amino acids. Deletions cut 1 base from V and 6 bases from J, with 11 bases between. CDR1 and CDR2 (germline): LGHNA, YSLEER.

V gene TRBV6-1 combines with J gene TRBJ1-2; 9 bases match TRBD1. Trimming took 8 bases from V and 6 from J; bases not matched to a gene: 10. This CDR3 is 14 amino acids long. The germline CDR1 and CDR2 sequences are MNHNS and SASEGT. This CDR3 is CASGTGGASNGYTF. In nucleotides, the CDR3 is TGTGCCAGCGGAACAGGGGGCGCATCGAATGGCTACACCTTC.

The CDR3 nucleotides are TGTGCCAGCACCCAGGGGTGGGTTGGGGGGTTAGGAGAAAAACTGTTTTTT. Translated, it gives CASTQGWVGGLGEKLFF. J is TRBJ1-4 and V is TRBV2; TRBD1 is a possible D gene (6 bases). From germline, CDR1 is SNHLY and CDR2 FYNNEI. The CDR3 covers 17 residues. Between the trimmed V and J ends, which lost 7 bases and 8 bases, there was a span of 26 bases.

The chain employs TRBV20-1 and TRBJ2-5; the match to TRBD2 covers 12 bases. This CDR3 has 15 amino acids. Looked up from germline, CDR1 is DFQATT and CDR2 is SNEGSKA (reference sequence). J gave up 2 bases and V 5 bases, and 6 bases lay outside the gene matches. CDR3: CSAPPGTSGQETQYF. The CDR3 DNA reads as TGCAGTGCTCCCCCCGGGACTAGCGGGCAAGAGACCCAGTACTTC.

This clonotype was detected a few times. The chain uses TRBV6-5 and TRBJ2-5; D perhaps matches TRBD2 (5 bases). Trimming removed 0 bases at V and 2 bases at J, with 10 bases between. CDR1 is MNHEY, CDR2 SVGAGI, per germline. This CDR3 comprises 15 residues. CDR3 protein: CASSYSGARQETQYF. CDR3 DNA sequence: TGTGCCAGCAGTTACTCGGGAGCTCGGCAAGAGACCCAGTACTTC.

The V gene is TRBV3-1, the J gene TRBJ2-1, with a weak D call TRBD2 (5 bases). Trimming cost V 6 bases and J 7 bases, with 22 bases left between them. The CDR3 is 16 amino acids. The germline V gene encodes CDR1 LGHDT and CDR2 YNNKEL (reference sequence). This CDR3 is CASSQKREAFGNEQFF. CDR3 DNA: TGTGCCAGCAGTCAGAAGAGGGAAGCGTTTGGAAATGAGCAGTTCTTC.

Many counts were recorded for this clonotype. J is TRBJ1-5 and V is TRBV12-3 or TRBV12-4; D is ambiguous. The germline V and J ends were trimmed by 8 bases and 7 bases, with 15 bases remaining between them. CDR3 length: 13 residues. CDR3 DNA: TGTGCCAGCCAGGAGTTTATGGGGCAGCCCCAGCATTTT. Encoded protein: CASQEFMGQPQHF.

This clonotype was counted between two and nine times. This sequence joins TRBV4-2 and TRBJ2-1; 7 nucleotides line up with TRBD2. V trimming: 2 bases; J trimming: 8 bases; junction bases outside the gene matches: 18. Germline CDR1 reads LGHNA; CDR2 reads YNFKEQ. The CDR3 is 18 amino acids. DNA for the CDR3: TGTGCCAGCAGCCAAAGACCCCGACTAGCCTCGATGGAAGATGAGCAGTTCTTC. Translating it yields CASSQRPRLASMEDEQFF.

The chain couples TRBV7-9 to TRBJ1-1; D is uncertain. Trimming took 10 bases from V and 2 from J, leaving 8 bases between them. The CDR3 is 11 residues long. Germline-derived CDR1 and CDR2 are SEHNR and FQNEAQ (reference sequence). CDR3 sequence (DNA): TGTGCCATCTCGATTAACACTGAAGCTTTCTTT. It translates to CAISINTEAFF.

This clonotype was counted a few times. The V and J genes are TRBV27 and TRBJ2-7, with D hard to call. Germline CDR1 is MNHEY and CDR2 is SMNVEV (reference sequence). V was cut by 7 bases and J by 0 bases, with 16 bases left in between. The CDR3 contains 15 residues. The CDR3 sequence is CASKSTRVSSYEQYF. The CDR3 DNA follows: TGTGCCAGCAAGTCAACTCGGGTGAGCTCCTACGAGCAGTACTTC.

This clonotype was seen only a few times. The chain joins TRBV29-1 to TRBJ2-1; D not resolved. The CDR3 covers 14 residues. Trimming cost V 3 bases and J 1 base, with 10 bases left between them. Germline V CDR1 and CDR2: SQVTM, ANQGSEA. CDR3 DNA sequence: TGCAGCGTTGATGGGTCCAGGTCCTACAATGAGCAGTTCTTC. It is translated as CSVDGSRSYNEQFF.

The sample holds a few counts of this clonotype. The CDR3 loop is CASSLIPGGEEKLFF. The CDR3 nucleotides are TGCGCCAGCAGCTTGATCCCAGGGGGCGAAGAAAAACTGTTTTTT. The chain is built from TRBV5-1 and TRBJ1-4; TRBD1 matches 8 bases. In germline, CDR1 is SGHRS, CDR2 YFSETQ. The ends lost 1 base at V and 8 bases at J; junction bases unmatched: 7. This CDR3 is built from 15 residues.

This clonotype was counted a few times. V and J are TRBV12-3 or TRBV12-4 and TRBJ1-3; 9 bases match TRBD1. This CDR3 has 18 residues. V lost 6 bases, J lost 0 bases, and 12 bases stayed unmatched. DNA of the CDR3: TGTGCCAGCAGCCGTGCCCGGGACAGGGCGGACTCTGGAAACACCATATATTTT. Its translation: CASSRARDRADSGNTIYF.

The chain is built from TRBV4-2 and TRBJ1-5; D gene unclear. The CDR3 contains 14 residues. Germline V gene data show CDR1 as LGHNA and CDR2 as YNFKEQ. V gave up 0 bases and J gave up 1 base, with 4 bases separating them. The CDR3: CASSQDWSNQPQHF. The CDR3 DNA reads as TGTGCCAGCAGCCAAGATTGGAGCAATCAGCCCCAGCATTTT.

A few counts support this clonotype. The chain couples TRBV6-1 to TRBJ1-5; possible D gene TRBD1, 6 bases. CDR1 and CDR2 (germline): MNHNS, SASEGT. This CDR3 is built from 14 residues. Trimming cost V 5 bases and J 3 bases, with 11 bases left between them. For the CDR3, the DNA is TGTGCCAGCAGTCTTGGACAGAACAATCAGCCCCAGCATTTT. Protein product: CASSLGQNNQPQHF.

This clonotype occurred a few times. The V gene is TRBV25-1, the J gene TRBJ1-1, with TRBD1 identical over 9 bases. This CDR3 is built from 13 residues. The V segment lost 9 bases and the J segment 5 bases; nucleotides outside the gene matches: 7. Germline CDR1 MGHDK, CDR2 SYGVNS. CDR3 DNA sequence: TGTGCCAGTTTGAACAGGGGGCAGACTGAAGCTTTCTTT. Its translation is CASLNRGQTEAFF.

CDR3 DNA: TGCAGTGCTCACAGGGGGCATACTGAAGCTTTCTTT. Translation: CSAHRGHTEAFF. The V and J genes are TRBV20-1 and TRBJ1-1, with 9 bases identical to TRBD1. In germline, CDR1 is DFQATT, CDR2 SNEGSKA (reference sequence). V was pared by 5 bases and J by 5 bases, with 3 bases of the junction left unmatched. The CDR3 totals 12 residues.

Worth noting for this clonotype: The junction and the germline gene differ at one end; a read error may be behind it. The chain carries TRBV5-1 and TRBJ2-1; D may match TRBD1 or TRBD2 (7 bases each). CDR1 and CDR2 (germline): SGHRS, YFSETQ. This CDR3 contains 15 residues. CDR3 bases: TGCGCCAGCAGCCTGATGGGAGGGGGCCTACCTGTAAGCCTCTTC. It translates to CASSLMGGGLPVSLF.

This rearrangement joins TRBV6-5 to TRBJ2-5, with 9 bases that match TRBD2. After removal of 5 bases from V and 5 bases from J, the junction contained 9 bases not matched to a gene. Per germline, CDR1 MNHEY and CDR2 SVGAGI. The CDR3 contains 15 residues. This CDR3 is CASSHPSGEGETQYF. The CDR3 DNA reads TGTGCCAGCAGTCACCCTAGCGGGGAGGGGGAGACCCAGTACTTC.

Only a few counts were recorded for this clonotype. This chain links TRBV12-3 or TRBV12-4 with TRBJ1-2; no reliable D call. This CDR3 region has 16 residues. Trimming removed 4 bases from V and 0 bases from J, with 15 bases in between. Here the CDR3 DNA reads TGTGCCAGCAGTTCTGACGACAACCCAGCTAACTATGGCTACACCTTC. Protein sequence: CASSSDDNPANYGYTF.

The J gene is TRBJ1-2, the V gene TRBV7-2; D gene ambiguous. CDR3 length equals 13 residues. In germline, CDR1 is SGHTA, CDR2 FQGNSA. The V gene lost 4 bases and the J gene lost 5 bases, with 11 bases spanning the gap. The CDR3 coding sequence is TGTGCCAGCAGCTGGGCCGGGTCTTATGGCTACACCTTC. Translated: CASSWAGSYGYTF.

The chain employs TRBV10-3 and TRBJ2-3; D may be TRBD2 (6 bases). V lost 3 bases to trimming and J lost 2 bases, with 18 bases between them. The germline V gene encodes CDR1 ENHRY and CDR2 SYGVKD. This CDR3 comprises 17 residues. The CDR3 DNA sequence: TGTGCCATCAGTGATCCCAGCCAAGGGAGGCCCACAGATACGCAGTATTTT. Translated: CAISDPSQGRPTDTQYF.

The V gene is TRBV15, the J gene TRBJ2-1; maybe TRBD1 (5 bases). V lost 1 base and J lost 2, with 18 bases in between. The CDR3 loop spans 18 amino acids. From germline, CDR1 is LNHNV and CDR2 YYDKDF (reference sequence). The chain's CDR3 is CATSRAPPRGFAYNEQFF. For the CDR3, the DNA is TGTGCCACCAGCAGAGCTCCCCCTAGGGGCTTCGCCTACAATGAGCAGTTCTTC.

In its sample, this clonotype was seen a few times. The V and J genes are TRBV19 and TRBJ2-1; 13 bases match TRBD2. This CDR3 has 17 residues. The germline gives CDR1 LNHDA, CDR2 SQIVND (reference sequence). V was clipped by 5 bases and J by 3 bases; unmatched bases: 7. The CDR3 DNA reads as TGTGCCAGTAGTTCCGGGACTAGCGGGAAATACTACAATGAGCAGTTCTTC. It codes for CASSSGTSGKYYNEQFF. The whole variable domain, remainder taken from reference TRBV19 and TRBJ2-1, is DGGITQSPKYLFRKEGQNVTLSCEQNLNHDAMYWYRQDPGQGLRLIYYSQIVNDFQKGDIAEGYSVSREKKESFPLTVTSAQKNPTAFYLCASSSGTSGKYYNEQFFGPGTRLTVL.

The chain uses TRBV20-1 and TRBJ1-3; D perhaps matches TRBD1 (5 bases). Looked up from germline, CDR1 is DFQATT and CDR2 is SNEGSKA (reference sequence). Trimming took off 3 bases at V and 0 bases at J, with 9 bases between the two ends. The CDR3 runs to 14 residues. The CDR3 sequence: CSASRDSSGNTIYF. The CDR3 bases are TGCAGTGCTAGCAGAGACAGCTCTGGAAACACCATATATTTT.

This clonotype was detected only a few times. The gene calls are TRBV12-3 or TRBV12-4 and TRBJ2-7; D is ambiguous. Trimming pared 8 bases from V and 3 bases from J, leaving 14 bases between. This CDR3 region has 13 residues. CDR3: CASGLVGVYEQYF. The CDR3 coding sequence is TGTGCCAGCGGCCTCGTAGGCGTCTACGAGCAGTACTTC.

The table lists this clonotype with a few counts. The J gene is TRBJ1-2, the V gene TRBV20-1; D gene ambiguous. The CDR3 is 12 amino acids. V lost 6 bases and J lost 4, with 12 bases in between. CDR1 DFQATT and CDR2 SNEGSKA come from the germline V gene (reference sequence). CDR3 region: CSAQTPSYGYTF. For the CDR3, the DNA is TGCAGTGCCCAGACACCGTCCTATGGCTACACCTTC.

This chain connects TRBV7-6 to TRBJ2-1; D perhaps matches TRBD2 (5 bases). V shed 5 bases and J shed 7 bases, with 12 bases lying between them. The germline V gene has CDR1 SGHVS and CDR2 FNYEAQ. The CDR3 sequence is 13 residues long. The chain's CDR3 is CASSPWERNEQFF. The DNA of the CDR3 is TGTGCCAGCAGCCCCTGGGAGAGGAATGAGCAGTTCTTC.